The 32 T cell receptor beta chains reported below all come from one sample, sequenced in a study of blood T cell repertoires in COVID-19. Profiled with immunoSEQ multiplex PCR; TCRdb holds only in-frame clones, not every one. The sample consists of 200,000 or so clones, roughly 82% of them appearing once. The sample consisted of peripheral blood. The receptors originated from a woman under 40 with acute or convalescent COVID-19.

The gene calls are TRBV28 and TRBJ2-6, with 9 nucleotides matching TRBD1. Trimming removed 5 bases from V and 3 bases from J; junction bases left unmatched: 8. The CDR3 length is 17 residues. The germline CDR1 and CDR2 sequences are MDHEN and SYDVKM. CDR3 in amino acids: CASSRRTGEFGANVLTF. The CDR3 nucleotides are TGTGCCAGCAGTAGGAGGACAGGGGAGTTTGGGGCCAACGTCCTGACTTTC.

This clone was detected once. The V call is TRBV10-3, the J call TRBJ1-5; possibly TRBD1 for D (6 bases). Germline CDR1 is ENHRY and CDR2 is SYGVKD. V lost 2 bases to trimming and J lost 4 bases, with 18 bases between them. The CDR3 is 17 amino acids. The CDR3 bases are TGTGCCATCAGTGAGACTATCCTGGGGGCGAGGAATCAGCCCCAGCATTTT. Its translation: CAISETILGARNQPQHF.

The chain has TRBV29-1 and TRBJ2-3; TRBD2 matches at 9 bases. Looked up from germline, CDR1 is SQVTM and CDR2 is ANQGSEA. This CDR3 is 13 amino acids long. The ends lost 3 bases at V and 5 bases at J; junction bases unmatched: 3. This CDR3 is CSVERGGLDTQYF. The CDR3 nucleotides read TGCAGCGTTGAGCGGGGGGGCTTAGATACGCAGTATTTT.

The chain uses TRBV6-2 or TRBV6-3 and TRBJ2-7; TRBD1 agrees at 7 bases. V lost 5 bases, J lost 0 bases, and 7 bases stayed unmatched. CDR1 MNHEY and CDR2 SVGEGT come from the germline V gene. The CDR3 spans 15 residues. As DNA, the CDR3 is TGTGCCAGCAGTGACGTCGGGACAGCCTCCTACGAGCAGTACTTC. Amino acids: CASSDVGTASYEQYF.

About this clone itself: The CDR3 carries no conserved terminal phenylalanine or tryptophan, so it likely arises from a read error. No DNA is shown, since the ends of the CDR3 on it are uncertain; the CDR3 is the one TCRdb lists. The CDR3 loop reads CASSYAPRGKI. The chain links TRBV6-7 to TRBJ1-2. TRBV6-7 is an ORF; its function is uncertain. The CDR3 length equals 11 residues, ends included.

CDR3 coding DNA: TGTGCCTGGAGCGCATTCAGGGGAGTAGATGGCTACACCTTC. It translates to CAWSAFRGVDGYTF. The chain is built from TRBV30 and TRBJ1-2, with D maybe TRBD1 (6 bases). Looked up from germline, CDR1 is GTSNPN and CDR2 is SVGIG (reference sequence). Trimming left V 3 bases short and J 6 bases short, with 17 bases between. The CDR3 loop spans 14 amino acids.

CDR3 coding DNA: TGTGCCAGCATCTCAGCCGGGAGGGGCACAGATACGCAGTATTTT. As protein: CASISAGRGTDTQYF. The rearrangement uses TRBV6-6 and TRBJ2-3; TRBD2 agrees at 8 bases. The length of the CDR3 is 15 residues. In germline, CDR1 is MNHNY, CDR2 SVGAGI (reference sequence). Trimming at V came to 7 bases and at J to 1 base, leaving 7 bases not matched to a gene.

This chain connects TRBV30 to TRBJ1-6; possibly TRBD1 for D (5 bases). The CDR3 has 16 amino acids. Per germline, CDR1 GTSNPN and CDR2 SVGIG (reference sequence). With 5 bases removed from V and 0 bases from J, the gap between germline ends came to 14 bases. CDR3 DNA: TGTGCCTGGGGAGACAGTCCCAGCTCCTATAATTCACCCCTCCACTTT. It is translated as CAWGDSPSSYNSPLHF.

The rearrangement joins TRBV19 to TRBJ2-6; TRBD1 matches at 7 bases. The ends lost 5 bases at V and 2 bases at J; junction bases unmatched: 3. CDR3 length: 15 amino acids. Germline lookup yields CDR1 LNHDA and CDR2 SQIVND (reference sequence). The CDR3 coding sequence is TGTGCCAGTAGTCCGGGGACAGCTGGGGCCAACGTCCTGACTTTC. It codes for CASSPGTAGANVLTF.

This chain joins TRBV28 and TRBJ1-5, with 12 bases identical to TRBD1. V trimming: 6 bases; J trimming: 6 bases; junction bases outside the gene matches: 9. CDR1 and CDR2 (germline): MDHEN, SYDVKM. There are 16 residues in the CDR3. The CDR3 region has the DNA TGTGCCAGCAGGACAACGGGACAGGGGGCGGGTCAGCCCCAGCATTTT. Protein sequence: CASRTTGQGAGQPQHF.

The gene calls are TRBV7-9 and TRBJ2-3, with 7 bases that match TRBD1. The CDR3 has 13 amino acids. Germline V lookup: CDR1 SEHNR, CDR2 FQNEAQ (reference sequence). The junction had 0 bases not matched to a gene; V was cut back by 2 bases and J by 4 bases. The CDR3 loop is CASSLQGADTQYF. In DNA, the CDR3 is TGTGCCAGCAGCTTACAGGGGGCAGATACGCAGTATTTT.

The chain couples TRBV12-3 or TRBV12-4 to TRBJ2-7; D is uncertain. CDR3 length equals 12 residues. Deletions cut 6 bases from V and 5 bases from J, with 11 bases between. CDR3 bases: TGTGCCAGCAGCCTTCTTATCCACGAGCAGTACTTC. It codes for CASSLLIHEQYF.

This clone was observed a few times. The chain carries TRBV12-5 and TRBJ1-2; D not certain. Germline lookup yields CDR1 LGHNT and CDR2 FRNRAP. The CDR3 covers 13 residues. V was pared by 1 base and J by 7 bases, with 10 bases between. In nucleotides, the CDR3 is TGTGCTAGTGGTTTGGGATTCCTAGGTGGCTACACCTTC. Translation: CASGLGFLGGYTF.

The rearrangement joins TRBV27 to TRBJ1-1; 9 nucleotides line up with TRBD1. Looked up from germline, CDR1 is MNHEY and CDR2 is SMNVEV (reference sequence). CDR3 length: 14 amino acids. The ends lost 5 bases at V and 0 bases at J; junction bases unmatched: 1. DNA for the CDR3: TGTGCCAGCAGTAACAGGGGGCTGAACACTGAAGCTTTCTTT. Translation gives CASSNRGLNTEAFF.

This chain links TRBV11-1 with TRBJ1-6; D is unresolved. Trimming pared 5 bases from V and 7 bases from J, leaving 12 bases between. Per the germline V gene, CDR1 is SGHAT and CDR2 is FQDESV (reference sequence). This CDR3 region has 14 residues. CDR3 nucleotides: TGTGCCAGCAGCCTCCGGGATTCAAATTCACCCCTCCACTTT. It codes for CASSLRDSNSPLHF.

The rearrangement links TRBV28 to TRBJ1-2; TRBD1 might be the D (5 bases). Trimming pared 3 bases from V and 6 bases from J, leaving 14 bases between. The length of the CDR3 is 14 residues. The germline V gene has CDR1 MDHEN and CDR2 SYDVKM. Here the CDR3 DNA reads TGTGCCAGCAGTTTCCCGTGGCAGGGTAATGGCTACACCTTC. Protein product: CASSFPWQGNGYTF.

This chain uses TRBV30 with TRBJ1-5; TRBD1 is a possible D gene (5 bases). Trimming shortened V by 0 bases and J by 3 bases, and 9 bases separated the two germline ends. Germline CDR1 GTSNPN, CDR2 SVGIG (reference sequence). The CDR3 is made up of 14 amino acids. The CDR3 DNA follows: TGTGCCTGGAGTGTAGACAGATACAATCAGCCCCAGCATTTT. The encoded protein is CAWSVDRYNQPQHF.

CDR3 amino acids: CASNMGRGQGRNTGELFF. CDR3 sequence (DNA): TGTGCCAGTAATATGGGAAGGGGACAGGGGAGGAACACCGGGGAGCTGTTTTTT. The chain is built from TRBV19 and TRBJ2-2, with TRBD1 matching 10 bases. Trimming cost V 7 bases and J 1 base; bases outside gene matches: 12. CDR1 and CDR2 from the germline V gene are LNHDA and SQIVND (reference sequence). CDR3 length: 18 residues.

This rearrangement joins TRBV7-8 to TRBJ2-2; perhaps TRBD2 as D (5 bases). Trimming removed 5 bases at V and 9 bases at J, with 10 bases between. Germline loops: CDR1 SGHVS, CDR2 FQNEAQ. This CDR3 has 12 residues. For the CDR3, the DNA is TGTGCCAGCAGCCAACTCGGGAGGGAGCTGTTTTTT. Its translation is CASSQLGRELFF.

This chain links TRBV25-1 with TRBJ1-2, with TRBD1 as a possible D gene (5 bases). Trimming removed 1 base at V and 4 bases at J, with 16 bases between. The CDR3 covers 16 residues. The V gene's germline CDR1 is MGHDK and CDR2 SYGVNS. The CDR3 spells CASSEWGGWSGYGYTF. The DNA for the CDR3 is TGTGCCAGCAGTGAATGGGGCGGATGGAGTGGCTATGGCTACACCTTC.

This clone is a singleton in its sample. The genes are TRBV28 and TRBJ1-2, with 9 nucleotides matching TRBD1. Germline values: CDR1 MDHEN, CDR2 SYDVKM. The CDR3 loop spans 16 amino acids. Germline trimming cut 6 bases from V and 6 bases from J; bases unmatched to any gene: 14. The DNA of the CDR3 is TGTGCCAGCAGCTATCTGGGACAGGGCGTCATCCATGGCTACACCTTC. Its translation is CASSYLGQGVIHGYTF.

The V gene is TRBV7-9, the J gene TRBJ1-2; the match to TRBD1 covers 7 bases. CDR3 length: 15 amino acids. Germline CDR1 SEHNR, CDR2 FQNEAQ (reference sequence). V lost 5 bases to trimming and J lost 5 bases; unmatched junction nucleotides: 11. The chain's CDR3 is CASSPSGQVGYGYTF. The CDR3 DNA sequence: TGTGCCAGCAGCCCCTCAGGACAGGTCGGGTATGGCTACACCTTC. The whole variable domain, remainder taken from reference TRBV7-9 and TRBJ1-2, is DTGVSQNPRHKITKRGQNVTFRCDPISEHNRLYWYRQTLGQGPEFLTYFQNEAQLEKSRLLSDRFSAERPKGSFSTLEIQRTEQGDSAMYLCASSPSGQVGYGYTFGSGTRLTVV.

This clone was recorded once. The chain uses TRBV30 and TRBJ1-5, with D uncertain. CDR3 size: 15 residues. In germline, CDR1 is GTSNPN, CDR2 SVGIG (reference sequence). Trimming removed 1 base from V and 1 base from J, with 11 bases in between. CDR3 sequence: CAWSAVGFSNQPQHF. Here the CDR3 DNA reads TGTGCCTGGAGTGCAGTCGGGTTCAGCAATCAGCCCCAGCATTTT.

The gene calls are TRBV10-3 and TRBJ2-2, with a tentative D call TRBD1 (5 bases). The CDR3 covers 14 residues. The V end was cut by 8 bases, the J end by 0 bases, with 10 bases between. Germline CDR1 and CDR2: ENHRY and SYGVKD. CDR3 amino acids: CAIGRGTNTGELFF. The CDR3 region has the DNA TGTGCCATCGGTAGGGGAACGAACACCGGGGAGCTGTTTTTT.

J is TRBJ2-3 and V is TRBV7-9, with a tentative D call TRBD1 (5 bases). Trimming took off 1 base at V and 4 bases at J, with 12 bases between the two ends. CDR1 is SEHNR, CDR2 FQNEAQ, per germline (reference sequence). This CDR3 region has 15 residues. The CDR3 protein is CASSLDGASSDTQYF. The CDR3 bases are TGTGCCAGCAGCTTAGATGGGGCTAGTTCAGATACGCAGTATTTT.

V is TRBV21-1 and J is TRBJ2-1; the DNA was not used to check the table's D call, TRBD1. TRBV21-1 is recorded as a pseudogene. The CDR3 is 15 residues long. The CDR3 sequence is CASSKVTGGYNEQFF. For the CDR3, the DNA is TGTGCCAGCAGCAAGGTGACAGGGGGATACAATGAGCAGTTCTTC.

The rearrangement joins TRBV7-3 to TRBJ2-1; weak D call: TRBD2 (5 bases). CDR1 and CDR2 from the germline V gene are SGHTA and FQGTGA. CDR3 length equals 19 residues. The V end was cut by 1 base, the J end by 0 bases, with 19 bases between. DNA of the CDR3: TGTGCCAGCAGCTTAAGTCCCCCCTCGCGGGCGAGCTCCTACAATGAGCAGTTCTTC. Translated, it gives CASSLSPPSRASSYNEQFF.

This clone was detected only a few times. The rearrangement links TRBV28 to TRBJ1-6; the D is unclear. Trimming shortened V by 3 bases and J by 8 bases, and 14 bases separated the two germline ends. CDR1 and CDR2 from the germline V gene are MDHEN and SYDVKM. The CDR3 is 15 amino acids. The CDR3 nucleotides are TGTGCCAGCAGTTTTATCGGGTTTCTGGATTCACCCCTCCACTTT. The encoded protein is CASSFIGFLDSPLHF.

The gene calls are TRBV9 and TRBJ2-1, with D unclear. V was pared by 4 bases and J by 10 bases, with 9 bases between. CDR3 length: 11 amino acids. Per the germline V gene, CDR1 is SGDLS and CDR2 is YYNGEE. CDR3 amino acids: CASSPGSEQFF. In DNA, the CDR3 is TGTGCCAGCAGCCCAGGATCGGAGCAGTTCTTC. The full variable domain, its missing parts supplied by reference TRBV9 and TRBJ2-1, is DSGVTQTPKHLITATGQRVTLRCSPRSGDLSVYWYQQSLDQGLQFLIQYYNGEERAKGNILERFSAQQFPDLHSELNLSSLELGDSALYFCASSPGSEQFFGPGTRLTVL.

This clone was found once. The chain carries TRBV2 and TRBJ2-3, with 7 positions matching TRBD2. CDR3 length equals 13 residues. V shed 4 bases and J 5 bases; nucleotides not matched to a gene: 3. The germline V gene encodes CDR1 SNHLY and CDR2 FYNNEI. The CDR3 is CASSGGGGDTQYF. CDR3 in DNA: TGTGCCAGCAGTGGCGGCGGGGGAGATACGCAGTATTTT.

The chain has TRBV13 and TRBJ2-6, with D tentatively TRBD2 (6 bases). In germline, CDR1 is PRHDT, CDR2 FYEKMQ (reference sequence). Deletions cut 4 bases from V and 2 bases from J, with 9 bases between. The CDR3 totals 15 residues. The CDR3 region has the DNA TGTGCCAGCAGCTCGGGACTCGCTGGGGCCAACGTCCTGACTTTC. Translation: CASSSGLAGANVLTF.

The chain links TRBV28 to TRBJ1-1, with 7 nucleotides matching TRBD1. In germline, CDR1 is MDHEN, CDR2 SYDVKM. The V segment lost 1 base and the J segment 3 bases; nucleotides outside the gene matches: 20. The CDR3 is made up of 20 amino acids. The CDR3 reads CASSLFGIRTGRREDTEAFF. The CDR3 coding sequence is TGTGCCAGCAGTTTATTCGGAATCAGGACAGGCCGGAGGGAAGACACTGAAGCTTTCTTT. Supplemented by reference TRBV28 and TRBJ1-1, the full variable domain reads DVKVTQSSRYLVKRTGEKVFLECVQDMDHENMFWYRQDPGLGLRLIYFSYDVKMKEKGDIPEGYSVSREKKERFSLILESASTNQTSMYLCASSLFGIRTGRREDTEAFFGQGTRLTVV.